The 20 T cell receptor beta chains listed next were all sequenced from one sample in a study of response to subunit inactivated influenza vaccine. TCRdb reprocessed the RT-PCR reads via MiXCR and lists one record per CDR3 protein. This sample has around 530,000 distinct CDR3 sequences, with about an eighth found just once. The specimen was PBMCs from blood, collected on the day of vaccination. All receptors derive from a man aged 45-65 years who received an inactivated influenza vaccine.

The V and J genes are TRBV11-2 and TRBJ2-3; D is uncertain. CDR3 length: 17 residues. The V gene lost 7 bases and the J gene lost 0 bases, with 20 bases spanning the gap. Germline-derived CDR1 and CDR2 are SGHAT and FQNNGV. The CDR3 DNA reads TGTGCCAGCACCCAAGATCCGGACGCCTCTAGCACAGATACGCAGTATTTT. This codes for CASTQDPDASSTDTQYF.

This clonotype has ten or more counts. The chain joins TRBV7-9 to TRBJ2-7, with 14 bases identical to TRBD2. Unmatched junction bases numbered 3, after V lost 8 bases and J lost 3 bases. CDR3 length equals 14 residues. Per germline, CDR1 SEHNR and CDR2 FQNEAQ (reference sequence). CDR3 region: CASGGTSGGYEQYF. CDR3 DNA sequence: TGTGCCAGCGGGGGGACTAGCGGGGGCTACGAGCAGTACTTC.

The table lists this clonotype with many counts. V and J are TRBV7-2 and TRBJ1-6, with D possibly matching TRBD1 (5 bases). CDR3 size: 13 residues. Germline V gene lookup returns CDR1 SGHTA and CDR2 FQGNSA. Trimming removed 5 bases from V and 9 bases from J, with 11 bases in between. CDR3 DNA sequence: TGTGCCAGCAGCCCCCTCCAGGGTTCACCCCTCCACTTT. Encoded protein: CASSPLQGSPLHF. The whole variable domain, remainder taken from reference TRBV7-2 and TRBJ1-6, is GAGVSQSPSNKVTEKGKDVELRCDPISGHTALYWYRQSLGQGLEFLIYFQGNSAPDKSGLPSDRFSAERTGGSVSTLTIQRTQQEDSAVYLCASSPLQGSPLHFGNGTRLTVT.

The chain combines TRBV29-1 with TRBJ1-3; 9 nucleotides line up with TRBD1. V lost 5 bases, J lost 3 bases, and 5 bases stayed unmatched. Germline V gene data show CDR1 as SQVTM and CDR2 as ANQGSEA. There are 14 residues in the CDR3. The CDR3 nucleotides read TGCAGCGTTAAACAGGGGGCTCGTGGAAACACCATATATTTT. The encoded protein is CSVKQGARGNTIYF.

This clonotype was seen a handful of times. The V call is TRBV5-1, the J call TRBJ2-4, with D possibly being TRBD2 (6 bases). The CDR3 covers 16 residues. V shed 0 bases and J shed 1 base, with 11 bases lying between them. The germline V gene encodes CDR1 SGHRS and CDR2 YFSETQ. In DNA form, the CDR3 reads TGCGCCAGCAGCTTGGATCCGGGGAGGGCCAAAAACATTCAGTACTTC. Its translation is CASSLDPGRAKNIQYF.

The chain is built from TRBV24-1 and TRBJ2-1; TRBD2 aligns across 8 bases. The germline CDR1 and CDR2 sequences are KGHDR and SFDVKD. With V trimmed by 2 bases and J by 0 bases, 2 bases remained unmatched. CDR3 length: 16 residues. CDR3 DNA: TGTGCCACCAGTGATTCTGGGACTAGCTCCTACAATGAGCAGTTCTTC. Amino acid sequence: CATSDSGTSSYNEQFF.

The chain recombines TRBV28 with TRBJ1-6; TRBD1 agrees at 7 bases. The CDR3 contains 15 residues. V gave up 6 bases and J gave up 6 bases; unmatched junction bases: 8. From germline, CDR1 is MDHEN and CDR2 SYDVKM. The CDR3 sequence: CASRRQGPPNSPLHF. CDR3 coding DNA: TGTGCCAGCAGGCGACAGGGCCCACCTAATTCACCCCTCCACTTT.

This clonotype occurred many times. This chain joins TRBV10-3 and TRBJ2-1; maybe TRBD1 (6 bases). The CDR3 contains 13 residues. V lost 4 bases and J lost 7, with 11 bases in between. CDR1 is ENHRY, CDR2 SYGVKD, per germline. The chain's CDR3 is CAISGNRENEQFF. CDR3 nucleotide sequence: TGTGCCATCAGTGGGAACAGGGAGAATGAGCAGTTCTTC.

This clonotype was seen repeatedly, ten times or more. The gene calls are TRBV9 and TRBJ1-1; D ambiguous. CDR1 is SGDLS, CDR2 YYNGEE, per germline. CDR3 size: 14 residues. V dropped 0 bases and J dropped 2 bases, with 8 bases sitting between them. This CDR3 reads CASSVGRVNTEAFF. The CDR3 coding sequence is TGTGCCAGCAGCGTAGGTAGGGTTAACACTGAAGCTTTCTTT.

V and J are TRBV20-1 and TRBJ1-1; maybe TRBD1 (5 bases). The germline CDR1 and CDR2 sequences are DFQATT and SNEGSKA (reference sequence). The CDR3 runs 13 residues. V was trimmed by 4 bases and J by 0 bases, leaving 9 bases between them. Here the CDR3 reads CSAKLGVNTEAFF. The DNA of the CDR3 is TGCAGTGCTAAGCTAGGGGTGAACACTGAAGCTTTCTTT.

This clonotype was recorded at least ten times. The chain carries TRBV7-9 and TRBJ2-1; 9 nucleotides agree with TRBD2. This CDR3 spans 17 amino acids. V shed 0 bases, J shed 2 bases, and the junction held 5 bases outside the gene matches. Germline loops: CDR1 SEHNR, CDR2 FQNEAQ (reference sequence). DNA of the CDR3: TGTGCCAGCAGCTTAGCTAGCGGGGGTTTCCCCTACAATGAGCAGTTCTTC. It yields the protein CASSLASGGFPYNEQFF.

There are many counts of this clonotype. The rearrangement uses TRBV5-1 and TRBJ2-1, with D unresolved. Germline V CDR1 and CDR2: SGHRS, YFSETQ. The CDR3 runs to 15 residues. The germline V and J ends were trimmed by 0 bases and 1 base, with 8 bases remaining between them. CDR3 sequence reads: CASSLAAASYNEQFF. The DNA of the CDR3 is TGCGCCAGCAGCTTGGCAGCAGCTTCCTACAATGAGCAGTTCTTC.

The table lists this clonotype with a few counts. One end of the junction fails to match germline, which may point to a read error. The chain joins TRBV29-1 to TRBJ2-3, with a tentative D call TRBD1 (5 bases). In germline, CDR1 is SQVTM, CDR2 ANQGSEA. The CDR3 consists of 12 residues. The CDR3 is CWAGKITDTQYF. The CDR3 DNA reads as TGTTGGGCAGGGAAGATCACAGATACGCAGTATTTT.

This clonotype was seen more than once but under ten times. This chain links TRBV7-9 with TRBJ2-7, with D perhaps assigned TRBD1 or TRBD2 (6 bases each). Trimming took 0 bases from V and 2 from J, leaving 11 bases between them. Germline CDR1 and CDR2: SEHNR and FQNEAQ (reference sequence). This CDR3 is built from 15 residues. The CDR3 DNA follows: TGTGCCAGCAGCTTAGCGTTGGGGGGCCCCTACGAGCAGTACTTC. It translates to CASSLALGGPYEQYF.

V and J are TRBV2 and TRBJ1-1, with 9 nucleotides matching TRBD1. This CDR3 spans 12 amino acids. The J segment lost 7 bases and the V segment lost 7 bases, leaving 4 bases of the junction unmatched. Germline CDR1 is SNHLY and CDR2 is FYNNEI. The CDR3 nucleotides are TGTGCCAGCATACAGGGGGCCGGTGAAGCTTTCTTT. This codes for CASIQGAGEAFF.

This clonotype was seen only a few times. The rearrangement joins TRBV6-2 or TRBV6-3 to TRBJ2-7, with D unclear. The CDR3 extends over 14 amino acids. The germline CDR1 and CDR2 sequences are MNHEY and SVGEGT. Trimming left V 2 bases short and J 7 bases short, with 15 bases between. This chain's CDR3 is CASSYTKTGREQYF. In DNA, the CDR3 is TGTGCCAGCAGTTACACCAAGACCGGTAGGGAGCAGTACTTC.

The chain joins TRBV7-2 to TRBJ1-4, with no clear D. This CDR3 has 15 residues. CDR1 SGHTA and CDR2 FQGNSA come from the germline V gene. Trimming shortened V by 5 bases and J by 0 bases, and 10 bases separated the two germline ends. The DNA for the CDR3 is TGTGCCAGCAGCGGAAACAGTGCAACTAATGAAAAACTGTTTTTT. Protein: CASSGNSATNEKLFF.

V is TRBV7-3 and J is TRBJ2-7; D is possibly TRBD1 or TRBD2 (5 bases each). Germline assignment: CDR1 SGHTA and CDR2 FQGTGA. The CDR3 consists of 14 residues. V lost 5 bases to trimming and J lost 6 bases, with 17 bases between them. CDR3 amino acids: CASSPAGTLGEQYF. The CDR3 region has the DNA TGTGCCAGCAGCCCAGCCGGGACCCTCGGCGAGCAGTACTTC. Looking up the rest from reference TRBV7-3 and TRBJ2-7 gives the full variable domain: GAGVSQTPSNKVTEKGKYVELRCDPISGHTALYWYRQSLGQGPEFLIYFQGTGAADDSGLPNDRFFAVRPEGSVSTLKIQRTERGDSAVYLCASSPAGTLGEQYFGPGTRLTVT.

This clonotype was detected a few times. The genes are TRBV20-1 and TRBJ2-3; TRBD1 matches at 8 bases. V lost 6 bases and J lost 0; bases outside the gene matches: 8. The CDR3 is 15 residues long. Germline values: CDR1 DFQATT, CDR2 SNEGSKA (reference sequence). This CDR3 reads CSALDRGRSTDTQYF. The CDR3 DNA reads TGCAGTGCACTTGACAGGGGTCGAAGCACAGATACGCAGTATTTT.

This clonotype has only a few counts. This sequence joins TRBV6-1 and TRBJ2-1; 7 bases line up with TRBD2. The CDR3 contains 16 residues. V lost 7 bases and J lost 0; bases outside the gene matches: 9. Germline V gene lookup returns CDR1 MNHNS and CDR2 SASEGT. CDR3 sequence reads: CASTPGGRGSYNEQFF. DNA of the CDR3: TGTGCCAGCACCCCGGGGGGACGGGGCTCCTACAATGAGCAGTTCTTC.